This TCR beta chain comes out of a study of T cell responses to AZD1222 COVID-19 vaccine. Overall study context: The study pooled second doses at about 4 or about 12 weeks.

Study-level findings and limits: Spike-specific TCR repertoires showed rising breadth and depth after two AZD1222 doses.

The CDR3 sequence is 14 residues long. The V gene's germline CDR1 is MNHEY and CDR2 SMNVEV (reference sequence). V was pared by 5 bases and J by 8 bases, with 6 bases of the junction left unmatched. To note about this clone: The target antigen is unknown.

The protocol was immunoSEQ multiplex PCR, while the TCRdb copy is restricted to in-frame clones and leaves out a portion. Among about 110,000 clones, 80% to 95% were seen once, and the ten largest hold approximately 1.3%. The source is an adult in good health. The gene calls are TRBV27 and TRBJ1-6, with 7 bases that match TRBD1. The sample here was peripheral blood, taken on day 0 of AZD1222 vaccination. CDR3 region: CASSPRQGHSPLHF. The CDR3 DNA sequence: TGTGCCAGCAGTCCCAGACAGGGTCATTCACCCCTCCACTTT.